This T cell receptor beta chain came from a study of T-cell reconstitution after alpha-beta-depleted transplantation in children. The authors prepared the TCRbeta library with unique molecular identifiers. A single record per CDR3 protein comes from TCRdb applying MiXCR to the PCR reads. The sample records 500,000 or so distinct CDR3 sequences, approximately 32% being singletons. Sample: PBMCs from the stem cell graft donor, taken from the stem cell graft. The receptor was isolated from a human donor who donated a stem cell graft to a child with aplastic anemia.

DNA for the CDR3: TGCGCCAGCAGCAACGGGACTAGCGGTTACAATGAGCAGTTCTTC. Translating it yields CASSNGTSGYNEQFF. The rearrangement uses TRBV5-1 and TRBJ2-1, with TRBD2 identical over 11 bases. The V and J ends lost 4 bases and 4 bases, in that order; junction bases with no gene match: 4. Germline CDR1 SGHRS, CDR2 YFSETQ. CDR3 length: 15 amino acids.